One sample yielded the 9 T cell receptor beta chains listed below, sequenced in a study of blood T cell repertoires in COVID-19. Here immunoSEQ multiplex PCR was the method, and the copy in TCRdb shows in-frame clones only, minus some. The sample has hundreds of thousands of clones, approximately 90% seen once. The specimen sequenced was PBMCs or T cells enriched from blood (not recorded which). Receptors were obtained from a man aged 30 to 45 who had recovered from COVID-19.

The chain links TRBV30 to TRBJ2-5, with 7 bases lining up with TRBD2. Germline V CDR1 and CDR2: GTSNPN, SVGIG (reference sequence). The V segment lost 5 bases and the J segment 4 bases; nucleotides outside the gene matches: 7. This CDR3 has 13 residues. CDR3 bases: TGTGCCTGGCGACTTGGGAGGGTAGAGACCCAGTACTTC. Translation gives CAWRLGRVETQYF.

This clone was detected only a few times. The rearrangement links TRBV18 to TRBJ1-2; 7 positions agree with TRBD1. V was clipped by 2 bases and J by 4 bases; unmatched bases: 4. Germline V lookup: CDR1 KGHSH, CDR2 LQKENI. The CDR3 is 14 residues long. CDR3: CASSPATGIYGYTF. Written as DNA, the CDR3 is TGTGCCAGCTCACCAGCGACAGGGATCTATGGCTACACCTTC.

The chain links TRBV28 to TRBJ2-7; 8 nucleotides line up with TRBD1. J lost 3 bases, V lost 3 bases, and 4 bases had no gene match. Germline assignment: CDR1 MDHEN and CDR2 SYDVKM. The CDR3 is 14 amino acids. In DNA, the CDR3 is TGTGCCAGCAGTTTCCCGGACAGGGACTACGAGCAGTACTTC. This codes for CASSFPDRDYEQYF. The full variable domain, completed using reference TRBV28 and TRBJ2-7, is DVKVTQSSRYLVKRTGEKVFLECVQDMDHENMFWYRQDPGLGLRLIYFSYDVKMKEKGDIPEGYSVSREKKERFSLILESASTNQTSMYLCASSFPDRDYEQYFGPGTRLTVT.

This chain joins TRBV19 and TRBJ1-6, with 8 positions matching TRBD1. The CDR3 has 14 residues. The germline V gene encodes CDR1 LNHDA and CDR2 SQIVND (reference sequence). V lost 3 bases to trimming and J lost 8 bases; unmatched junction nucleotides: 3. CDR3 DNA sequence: TGTGCCAGTAGTATTGGACAGGGTCATTCACCCCTCCACTTT. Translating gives CASSIGQGHSPLHF.

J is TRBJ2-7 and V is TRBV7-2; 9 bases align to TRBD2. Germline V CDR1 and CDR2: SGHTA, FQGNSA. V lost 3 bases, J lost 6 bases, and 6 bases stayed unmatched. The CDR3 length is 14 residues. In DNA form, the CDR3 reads TGTGCCAGCAGCTTGCGGGAGGGCCCTGGCGAGCAGTACTTC. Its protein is CASSLREGPGEQYF.

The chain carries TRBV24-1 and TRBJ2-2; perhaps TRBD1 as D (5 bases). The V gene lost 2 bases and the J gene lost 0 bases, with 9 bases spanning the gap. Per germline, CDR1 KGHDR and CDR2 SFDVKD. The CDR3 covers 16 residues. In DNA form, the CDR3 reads TGTGCCACCAGTGATTGGGGCAGGGCGAACACCGGGGAGCTGTTTTTT. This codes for CATSDWGRANTGELFF.

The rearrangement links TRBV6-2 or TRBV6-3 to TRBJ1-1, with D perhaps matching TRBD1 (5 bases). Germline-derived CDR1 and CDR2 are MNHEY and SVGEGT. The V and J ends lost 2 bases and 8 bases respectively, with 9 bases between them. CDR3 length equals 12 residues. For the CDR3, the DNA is TGTGCCAGCAGTTACCCGGACAAGGAAGCTTTCTTT. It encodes CASSYPDKEAFF.

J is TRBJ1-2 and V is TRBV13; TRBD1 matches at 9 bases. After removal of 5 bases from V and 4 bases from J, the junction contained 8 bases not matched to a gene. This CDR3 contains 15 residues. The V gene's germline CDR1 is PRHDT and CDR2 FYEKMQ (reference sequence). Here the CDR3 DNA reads TGTGCCAGCAGCGTCTACGGGACAGGGCTCTATGGCTACACCTTC. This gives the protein CASSVYGTGLYGYTF.

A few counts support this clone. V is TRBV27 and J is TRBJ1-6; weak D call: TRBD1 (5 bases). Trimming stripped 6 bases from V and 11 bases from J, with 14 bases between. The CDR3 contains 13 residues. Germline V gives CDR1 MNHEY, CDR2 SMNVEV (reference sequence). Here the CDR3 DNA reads TGTGCCAGCAGCCTAACGGGGGAACCACCCCTCCACTTT. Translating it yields CASSLTGEPPLHF.